This TCR beta chain was identified in a study of blood T cell repertoires in COVID-19. Study-wide background: The origin of the acute and convalescent COVID-19 samples was the United States, Italy and Spain. Sample material is recorded as cDNA or gDNA derived from T cells, B-cell-depleted T cells, or PBMCs.

V was cut by 1 base and J by 10 bases, with 8 bases left in between. CDR1 SEHNR and CDR2 FQNEAQ come from the germline V gene (reference sequence). The CDR3 extends over 13 amino acids. In the original analysis: Estimation of nucleated cell counts was performed using reference gene primer amplification. Profiling relied on immunoSEQ multiplex PCR, and the TCRdb table lists in-frame clones only, not all of them. Clonal size and the V and J genes are those of that table, whereas D and trimming came from the DNA. The sample comprises tens of thousands of clones, approximately 88% of which are singletons, and roughly 19% rests with the top ten. This clone appeared once.

The TCR sequence derives from a woman older than 75 with acute or convalescent COVID-19. V and J are TRBV7-9 and TRBJ1-6; D gene unclear. Material for sequencing was peripheral blood. This chain's CDR3 is CASSLDWASPLHF. Written as DNA, the CDR3 is TGTGCCAGCAGCTTAGATTGGGCGTCACCCCTCCACTTT.